These 26 T cell receptor beta chains were all obtained from the same sample, sequenced in a study of blood T cell repertoires in COVID-19. Clones were sequenced by immunoSEQ multiplex PCR, and TCRdb holds only the in-frame ones, with some missing. Among some 44,000 clones listed, 80% to 95% were seen once. The sequencing input was peripheral blood. Source of these receptors: a human donor in a cohort sampled during active COVID-19.

V is TRBV29-1 and J is TRBJ1-1; TRBD1 matches 8 bases. Looked up from germline, CDR1 is SQVTM and CDR2 is ANQGSEA. After removal of 3 bases from V and 5 bases from J, the junction contained 20 bases not matched to a gene. The CDR3 is 18 amino acids. The DNA of the CDR3 is TGCAGCGTTGAGAAGTCCCGGGACAGGTCCGGGGGACAGACTGAAGCTTTCTTT. Residues: CSVEKSRDRSGGQTEAFF.

This clone was counted once. This chain joins TRBV5-5 and TRBJ1-1, with 8 bases fitting TRBD1. V trimming: 0 bases; J trimming: 6 bases; junction bases outside the gene matches: 1. The CDR3 has 13 residues. CDR1 and CDR2 (germline): SGHKS, YYEKEE (reference sequence). Here the CDR3 DNA reads TGTGCCAGCAGCTTGGTGACAGGGGCTGAAGCTTTCTTT. Translation: CASSLVTGAEAFF.

V gene TRBV27 combines with J gene TRBJ2-7, with TRBD2 matching over 8 bases. CDR3 size: 16 residues. Losses at the gene ends were 1 base for V and 6 bases for J; bases not matched to a gene: 11. CDR1 is MNHEY, CDR2 SMNVEV, per germline (reference sequence). The CDR3 nucleotides read TGTGCCAGCAGTTTATTGCGCCCGGGGGGGGGCGGCGAGCAGTACTTC. Encoded protein: CASSLLRPGGGGEQYF.

The rearrangement links TRBV7-2 to TRBJ1-2; no definite D call. The CDR3 has 13 amino acids. Trimming left V 1 base short and J 2 bases short, with 5 bases between. Looked up from germline, CDR1 is SGHTA and CDR2 is FQGNSA. The CDR3 reads CASSLGANYGYTF. Written as DNA, the CDR3 is TGTGCCAGCAGCTTAGGAGCCAACTATGGCTACACCTTC.

The sample holds one count of this clone. The V call is TRBV5-1, the J call TRBJ2-5, with a possible D match to TRBD1 (7 bases). Germline CDR1 SGHRS, CDR2 YFSETQ. The ends were cut back, 4 bases at V and 2 bases at J, with 15 bases in the middle. The CDR3 extends over 15 amino acids. CDR3 protein: CASSEQGRWQETQYF. As DNA, the CDR3 is TGCGCCAGCAGCGAACAGGGGAGGTGGCAAGAGACCCAGTACTTC.

The V gene is TRBV5-1, the J gene TRBJ1-2; 10 bases align to TRBD1. CDR3 length: 14 amino acids. With V trimmed by 4 bases and J by 5 bases, 5 bases remained unmatched. CDR1 SGHRS and CDR2 YFSETQ come from the germline V gene. The CDR3 here is CASSVRTGGYGYTF. Here the CDR3 DNA reads TGCGCCAGCAGCGTCCGGACAGGGGGATATGGCTACACCTTC.

The chain combines TRBV3-1 (or the pseudogene TRBV3-2) with TRBJ1-5; 8 positions agree with TRBD1. J lost 6 bases, V lost 4 bases, and 8 bases had no gene match. This CDR3 has 15 amino acids. Germline V gene sequence: CDR1 LGHDT, CDR2 YNNKEL (reference sequence). CDR3 region: CASSRRGPGSQPQHF. The CDR3 nucleotides are TGTGCCAGCAGCCGCAGGGGGCCGGGGAGTCAGCCCCAGCATTTT.

The chain recombines TRBV28 with TRBJ1-2; no clear D gene. Germline V CDR1 and CDR2: MDHEN, SYDVKM. V lost 3 bases and J 4 bases, leaving 12 bases between the germline ends. The CDR3 totals 14 residues. CDR3 in DNA: TGTGCCAGCAGTTTTTCAACTCAAGCCTATGGCTACACCTTC. Translation gives CASSFSTQAYGYTF.

This clone was seen once. The chain carries TRBV6-1 and TRBJ2-3, with TRBD2 matching 8 bases. Germline assignment: CDR1 MNHNS and CDR2 SASEGT. The length of the CDR3 is 16 residues. V shed 0 bases, J shed 1 base, and the junction held 3 bases outside the gene matches. CDR3 sequence: CASSEASSGGTDTQYF. The CDR3 DNA reads TGTGCCAGCAGTGAAGCAAGTAGCGGGGGCACAGATACGCAGTATTTT.

This clone was seen a handful of times. This rearrangement joins TRBV5-5 to TRBJ1-4; 8 positions match TRBD1. The germline V gene encodes CDR1 SGHKS and CDR2 YYEKEE (reference sequence). CDR3 length equals 15 residues. V lost 4 bases to trimming and J lost 12 bases; unmatched junction nucleotides: 14. CDR3 sequence: CASSDVRTGRMELFF. The CDR3 DNA follows: TGTGCCAGCAGCGACGTCCGGACAGGGCGTATGGAACTGTTTTTT. Looking up the rest from reference TRBV5-5 and TRBJ1-4 gives the full variable domain: DAGVTQSPTHLIKTRGQQVTLRCSPISGHKSVSWYQQVLGQGPQFIFQYYEKEERGRGNFPDRFSARQFPNYSSELNVNALLLGDSALYLCASSDVRTGRMELFFGSGTQLSVL.

The CDR3 region is CASRLARDNEQFF. The CDR3, as DNA: TGTGCAAGTCGCTTAGCGAGGGACAATGAGCAGTTCTTC. The chain couples TRBV12-2 to TRBJ2-1; the table's D gene call, TRBD2, was not cross checked with the DNA. TRBV12-2 is flagged as a pseudogene. This CDR3 region has 13 residues.

The CDR3 reads CASSLDGINQPQHF. The DNA of the CDR3 is TGCGCCAGCAGCTTGGACGGGATCAATCAGCCCCAGCATTTT. This sequence joins TRBV5-1 and TRBJ1-5; unclear D gene. Trimming shortened V by 0 bases and J by 3 bases, and 7 bases separated the two germline ends. The CDR3 has 14 amino acids. Germline CDR1 is SGHRS and CDR2 is YFSETQ.

The chain uses TRBV6-5 and TRBJ1-3; 9 bases align to TRBD1. Losses at the gene ends were 8 bases for V and 5 bases for J; bases not matched to a gene: 4. CDR1 and CDR2 from the germline V gene are MNHEY and SVGAGI. The CDR3 sequence is 13 residues long. CDR3 in DNA: TGTGCCAGCCGGGACAGGGCAAGAAACACCATATATTTT. Protein sequence: CASRDRARNTIYF.

This clone came up once. V and J are TRBV7-9 and TRBJ1-5, with D tentatively TRBD1 (5 bases). V was pared by 0 bases and J by 4 bases, with 7 bases between. The germline V gene encodes CDR1 SEHNR and CDR2 FQNEAQ (reference sequence). The CDR3 extends over 14 amino acids. The DNA for the CDR3 is TGTGCCAGCAGCTTAGCCTCAGGGAATCAGCCCCAGCATTTT. This sequence encodes CASSLASGNQPQHF.

V and J are TRBV29-1 and TRBJ2-3; D remains unclear. Germline-derived CDR1 and CDR2 are SQVTM and ANQGSEA. V lost 2 bases and J 6 bases, leaving 18 bases between the germline ends. The CDR3 consists of 15 residues. The CDR3 DNA sequence: TGCAGCGTTGAACACCCGGTCGATACGCTGGATACGCAGTATTTT. This gives the protein CSVEHPVDTLDTQYF.

The chain combines TRBV29-1 with TRBJ2-1, with D unclear. The V gene lost 4 bases and the J gene lost 0 bases, with 7 bases spanning the gap. This CDR3 has 13 residues. Germline CDR1 is SQVTM and CDR2 is ANQGSEA. This CDR3 reads CSVGWASYNEQFF. The CDR3 coding sequence is TGCAGCGTTGGCTGGGCCTCCTACAATGAGCAGTTCTTC.

This rearrangement joins TRBV7-2 to TRBJ1-1; no firm D call. V lost 0 bases and J 2 bases, leaving 7 bases between the germline ends. In germline, CDR1 is SGHTA, CDR2 FQGNSA. This CDR3 spans 14 amino acids. The CDR3 protein is CASSLAILNTEAFF. The DNA of the CDR3 is TGTGCCAGCAGCTTAGCGATACTCAACACTGAAGCTTTCTTT.

This rearrangement joins TRBV6-1 to TRBJ1-6, with D perhaps TRBD1 (5 bases). CDR1 and CDR2 from the germline V gene are MNHNS and SASEGT. V was pared by 2 bases and J by 7 bases, with 15 bases between. This CDR3 contains 16 residues. The CDR3 DNA follows: TGTGCCAGCAGTGAATCGGTGGGGCGGGGGAATTCACCCCTCCACTTT. Amino acid sequence: CASSESVGRGNSPLHF.

Only a few counts were recorded for this clone. This chain connects TRBV7-2 to TRBJ2-2; 9 positions agree with TRBD1. This CDR3 comprises 17 residues. Germline V gives CDR1 SGHTA, CDR2 FQGNSA. J gave up 4 bases and V 6 bases, and 12 bases lay outside the gene matches. CDR3 DNA sequence: TGTGCCAGCAGACAGGGACAGGGTTTTCGTGCCACCGGGGAGCTGTTTTTT. Residues: CASRQGQGFRATGELFF. The variable domain in full, with the rest retrieved from reference TRBV7-2 and TRBJ2-2, is GAGVSQSPSNKVTEKGKDVELRCDPISGHTALYWYRQSLGQGLEFLIYFQGNSAPDKSGLPSDRFSAERTGGSVSTLTIQRTQQEDSAVYLCASRQGQGFRATGELFFGEGSRLTVL.

The rearrangement joins TRBV3-1 (or the pseudogene TRBV3-2) to TRBJ2-1; D is possibly TRBD1 (7 bases). The V gene lost 4 bases and the J gene lost 10 bases, with 11 bases spanning the gap. CDR1 and CDR2 from the germline V gene are LGHDT and YNNKEL (reference sequence). The CDR3 length is 12 residues. CDR3 sequence reads: CASSPPGGEQFF. The CDR3 DNA is TGTGCCAGCAGCCCACCAGGGGGGGAGCAGTTCTTC.

The chain joins TRBV19 to TRBJ1-3, with unresolved D. The length of the CDR3 is 16 residues. The germline gives CDR1 LNHDA, CDR2 SQIVND (reference sequence). The V end lost 7 bases, the J end lost 0 bases, and 16 bases lay between the germline ends. CDR3: CASTKQVFHSGNTIYF. CDR3 DNA sequence: TGTGCCAGTACTAAGCAAGTCTTTCACTCTGGAAACACCATATATTTT.

This clone is a singleton in its sample. The chain carries TRBV3-1 (or the pseudogene TRBV3-2) and TRBJ2-5, with 10 bases lining up with TRBD2. With 0 bases clipped from V and 6 bases from J, the junction kept 7 bases outside the gene matches. In germline, CDR1 is LGHDT, CDR2 YNNKEL (reference sequence). The CDR3 has 16 amino acids. CDR3 amino acids: CASSQDLASGRQTQYF. The CDR3 nucleotides read TGTGCCAGCAGCCAAGATCTGGCTAGCGGGAGACAGACCCAGTACTTC.

This chain links TRBV5-6 with TRBJ2-1; 12 positions match TRBD2. The CDR3 is made up of 17 amino acids. Losses at the gene ends were 1 base for V and 10 bases for J; bases not matched to a gene: 12. Germline CDR1 and CDR2: SGHDT and YYEEEE. As DNA, the CDR3 is TGTGCCAGCAGCTTGCGGGCTAGCGGGAGGGCCCTCAGGGAGCAGTTCTTC. The encoded protein is CASSLRASGRALREQFF.

The chain is built from TRBV14 and TRBJ2-7; 10 bases are shared with TRBD2. The CDR3 has 15 amino acids. V lost 5 bases to trimming and J lost 5 bases; unmatched junction nucleotides: 9. Germline V gene lookup returns CDR1 SGHDN and CDR2 FVKESK. The DNA for the CDR3 is TGTGCCAGCAGCAGCGGGAGGGCCTGGACCCACGAGCAGTACTTC. Its translation is CASSSGRAWTHEQYF.

This rearrangement joins TRBV23-1 to TRBJ2-1, with a possible D match to TRBD2 (6 bases). TRBV23-1 is placed among ORFs of uncertain function. Between the trimmed V and J ends, which lost 4 bases and 14 bases, there was a span of 21 bases. CDR3 length: 14 amino acids. CDR3 sequence: CASSPGGEFPGEFF. The CDR3 DNA follows: TGCGCCAGCAGTCCGGGCGGGGAGTTTCCAGGAGAGTTCTTC.

The rearrangement joins TRBV28 to TRBJ2-5; the match to TRBD2 covers 14 bases. CDR3 length: 16 amino acids. CDR1 is MDHEN, CDR2 SYDVKM, per germline. J gave up 3 bases and V 6 bases, and 6 bases lay outside the gene matches. DNA for the CDR3: TGTGCCAGCAGGCGCAGACTAGCGGGAGGGGAAGAGACCCAGTACTTC. Its protein product is CASRRRLAGGEETQYF.